This T cell receptor beta chain was recorded in a study of tumor and adjacent non-tumor tissue in lung cancer. Turning to the study itself: Each sample yielded 4 million to 5 million productive TCRbeta reads on average.

General study points: Top 100 clones took a larger repertoire share in normal lung. TCR diversity was significantly greater in tumor than normal lung tissue.

The CDR3 has 13 amino acids. Germline loops: CDR1 SGHRS, CDR2 YFSETQ. No cell sorting was done before RNA was extracted from the tissue. Distant lung tissue was collected more than 3 cm away from the tumor edge. Newly diagnosed lung cancer patients had thoracic surgery in China, August–late 2014, without prior chemotherapy. In the case of this clonotype: Its cognate antigen is unknown. Mismatch with germline at one junction end may stem from a read error.

Three rounds of nested PCR, following a modified ARM-PCR protocol, produced the TCRbeta library. TCRdb independently ran MiXCR on the multiplex PCR reads; one entry per CDR3 protein. The sample has around 39,000 distinct CDR3 sequences, roughly 60% seen once. Input material: distant non-tumor lung tissue. The sequence was collected from a man aged 50 to 59 with non-small cell lung cancer. V gene TRBV5-1 combines with J gene TRBJ2-2; either TRBD1 or TRBD2 may supply D (5 bases each). CDR3: CACRVRDTGELFF. DNA of the CDR3: TGTGCCTGCAGGGTACGAGACACCGGGGAGCTGTTCTTT.